The text below deals with one T cell receptor (beta chain). Original processing notes: Amplifying reference gene primers gave estimates of nucleated cell counts. Sequencing used immunoSEQ multiplex PCR; TCRdb keeps in-frame clones, though not all of them. V, J and clone size are taken as reported in that table, and D and trimming were inferred from the DNA itself. The data contain a few hundred thousand clones, 85% of them singletons. The data stem from a study of blood T cell repertoires in COVID-19. Trimming at V came to 5 bases and at J to 6 bases, leaving 6 bases not matched to a gene. The CDR3 is 14 amino acids. Looked up from germline, CDR1 is MNHEY and CDR2 is SMNVEV (reference sequence). Living in 24 US areas, the participants were between 18 and 89 years of age.

The source of this sequence is a woman aged 45-59 years who had recovered from COVID-19. V and J are TRBV27 and TRBJ2-7; 11 bases map to TRBD2. Sequencing was carried out using PBMCs or T cells enriched from blood (not recorded which). In nucleotides, the CDR3 is TGTGCCAGCAGTAGACTAGCGGGAACGGGCGAGCAGTACTTC. Its translation: CASSRLAGTGEQYF.